This is a list of T cell receptor beta chains from one sample in a study of T cell responses to AZD1222 COVID-19 vaccine. Measured with immunoSEQ multiplex PCR; TCRdb has only the in-frame clones, and not every one. The table records under 100,000 clones, about 92% of them present only once. The material was peripheral blood, obtained 28 days after the second AZD1222 dose. These TCRs come from an adult who received the AZD1222 COVID-19 vaccine. Each CDR3 is given with its conserved first and last residue. The order of the fields is D gene, J gene, V gene, clone size, CDR3 DNA, CDR3 protein. D genes are given only for firm matches. Some rows mark clone size as missing; the rest say once, few, many or name a class of expanded clone.

TRBD1 TRBJ2-3 TRBV4-2 - TGTGCCAGCAGCCAAGACACAGGGGCTGATACGCAGTATTTT CASSQDTGADTQYF
TRBD1 TRBJ2-1 TRBV3-1/TRBV3-2 - TGTGCCAGCAGCGCAGGACAGGTTACCTACAATGAGCAGTTCTTC CASSAGQVTYNEQFF
TRBD1 TRBJ1-1 TRBV7-3 - TGTGCCAGCAGCAGTCGACAGGGGGGGAACACTGAAGCTTTCTTT CASSSRQGGNTEAFF
TRBD1 TRBJ2-7 TRBV15 few TGTGCCACCAGCAAATCCGGGACAGGAGCCTACGAGCAGTACTTC CATSKSGTGAYEQYF
TRBD2 TRBJ2-1 TRBV11-3 - TGTGCCAGCAGCATGGGACTAGCGGACTACAATGAGCAGTTCTTC CASSMGLADYNEQFF
- TRBJ1-1 TRBV6-1 - TGTGCCAGCAGTGAACAGAACTTTGAAGCTTTCTTT CASSEQNFEAFF
TRBD1 TRBJ1-5 TRBV19 - TGTGCCAGTAGTATACGGACAGGGGGGAACGGGCCGAATCAGCCCCAGCATTTT CASSIRTGGNGPNQPQHF
- TRBJ1-2 TRBV11-2 once TGTGCCAGCAGCGAAGGGACGCCGAACTATGGCTACACCTTC CASSEGTPNYGYTF
- TRBJ1-4 TRBV27 - TGTGCCAGCAGCAGGGTAGGGGACGAAAAACTGTTTTTT CASSRVGDEKLFF
- TRBJ1-6 TRBV29-1 - TGCAGCGCTGGCTTACCAAATTCACCCCTCCACTTT CSAGLPNSPLHF
TRBD1 TRBJ2-7 TRBV5-1 - TGCGCCAGCAGCGCAGGGGGAACAGGGGGCTACGAGCAGTACTTC CASSAGGTGGYEQYF
TRBD2 TRBJ2-3 TRBV6-5 - TGTGCCAGCAGCCGTACTAGCGGGGGCTGGTATTTT CASSRTSGGWYF
TRBD2 TRBJ2-1 TRBV19 once TGTGCCAGTAGTATTGGTGGGAGCGGGGGGGCGTCCTACAATGAGCAGTTCTTC CASSIGGSGGASYNEQFF
- TRBJ1-2 TRBV28 - TGTGCCAGCAGTTTTGACAGCTATGGCTACACCTTC CASSFDSYGYTF
- TRBJ2-2 TRBV9 - TGTGCCAGCAGCGTAGCACTAGGAGGGACCGGGGAGCTGTTTTTT CASSVALGGTGELFF
- TRBJ2-3 TRBV2 - TGTGCCAGCAGTGAACTGCGCACAGATACGCAGTATTTT CASSELRTDTQYF
TRBD1 TRBJ1-1 TRBV4-3 - TGCGCCAGCAGCCAAGGGGGACAGGGTAGAGAAGCTTTCTTT CASSQGGQGREAFF
- TRBJ2-3 TRBV4-1 - TGCGCCAGCAGCCAGAGTGGGGATACGCAGTATTTT CASSQSGDTQYF
TRBD1 TRBJ2-1 TRBV30 - TGTGCCTGGTCCATAGGACAGGTCAACTACAATGAGCAGTTCTTC CAWSIGQVNYNEQFF
- TRBJ2-1 TRBV19 - TGTGCCAGTAGTATGTCAATGTACAATGAGCAGTTCTTC CASSMSMYNEQFF
- TRBJ1-2 TRBV2 many TGTGCCAGCAGTGGTGAAGACGGTTACTATGGCTACACCTTC CASSGEDGYYGYTF
- TRBJ2-1 TRBV27 - TGTGCCAGCAGTCAGGGTTTTGGTAGTGAGCAGTTCTTC CASSQGFGSEQFF
- TRBJ1-1 TRBV18 - TGTGCCAGCTCGCCCCAAGAGAACACTGAAGCTTTCTTT CASSPQENTEAFF
TRBD1 TRBJ1-4 TRBV5-6 - TGTGCCAGCAGCTTGGGGATGGCGCAGGGGGCCCTGGAAAAACTGTTTTTT CASSLGMAQGALEKLFF
- TRBJ1-5 TRBV18 - TGTGCCAGCTCACCAGGGAATAGCAATCAGCCCCAGCATTTT CASSPGNSNQPQHF
- TRBJ2-7 TRBV7-9 - TGTGCCAGCAGCCCAACAGGGTCCCGCTGGGAGCAGTACTTC CASSPTGSRWEQYF
- TRBJ2-5 TRBV7-2 - TGTGCCAGCAGCTTAGCGGGGGCCTACCAAGAGACCCAGTACTTC CASSLAGAYQETQYF
TRBD1 TRBJ1-1 TRBV7-9 - TGTGCCAGCAGCTTGGGACAGGGTGACTTGGGCACTGAAGCTTTCTTT CASSLGQGDLGTEAFF
- TRBJ2-2 TRBV3-1/TRBV3-2 - TGTGCCAGCAGCCTCCTCCGGACGGGGGACACCGGGGAGCTGTTTTTT CASSLLRTGDTGELFF
- TRBJ2-1 TRBV7-2 - TGTGCCAGCAGCCTCCCCACCCAGGGATCGGCCTACAATGAGCAGTTCTTC CASSLPTQGSAYNEQFF
- TRBJ2-2 TRBV6-5 - TGTGCCAGCAGGTGGACACAGAACACCGGGGAGCTGTTTTTT CASRWTQNTGELFF
- TRBJ2-5 TRBV11-1 - TGTGCCAGCAGCTTAGCGCCCGGGAGCGTAGAGACCCAGTACTTC CASSLAPGSVETQYF
TRBD1 TRBJ2-2 TRBV4-3 - TGCGCCAGCAGCCAATCGACTACAGGGGTATGGGCCGGGGAGCTGTTTTTT CASSQSTTGVWAGELFF
- TRBJ1-3 TRBV6-1 - TGTGCCAGCAGTGATGGTTCCACCTCTGGAAACACCATATATTTT CASSDGSTSGNTIYF
- TRBJ2-3 TRBV30 - TGTGCCTGGAGCGCCGAGGGGTACGGGGGGCGTGGAGATACGCAGTATTTT CAWSAEGYGGRGDTQYF
TRBD1 TRBJ2-7 TRBV25-1 - TGTGCCAGCAGTGATTTGAGGGACAGGGCGAAAGAGCAGTACTTC CASSDLRDRAKEQYF
TRBD2 TRBJ2-3 TRBV4-1 - TGCGCCAGCAGCGCCCAGGCAGCGAGGGCGGGGGGTACAGATACGCAGTATTTT CASSAQAARAGGTDTQYF
- TRBJ2-6 TRBV4-2 - TGTGCCAGCAGCCAAGAAGAGTTCTCTGGGGCCAACGTCCTGACTTTC CASSQEEFSGANVLTF
TRBD1 TRBJ1-2 TRBV7-9 - TGTGCCAGCAGCTGGGACAGGGGTGGTGGCTACACCTTC CASSWDRGGGYTF
- TRBJ2-5 TRBV21-1 - TGTGCCAGCAGCAAAGAGTGGGGGGGCGTTAGTCCCCAGTACTTC CASSKEWGGVSPQYF
- TRBJ1-4 TRBV4-1 - TGCGCCAGCAGCCAAGTTGCGGGGACGGTTTATGAAAAACTGTTTTTT CASSQVAGTVYEKLFF
TRBD1 TRBJ2-7 TRBV3-1/TRBV3-2 - TGTGCCAGCAGCCAAGACCGGGACAGGGACTACCGGCAGTACTTC CASSQDRDRDYRQYF
- TRBJ1-6 TRBV3-1/TRBV3-2 - TGTGCCAGCAGCCAAGATGTCGATGATAATTCACCCCTCCACTTT CASSQDVDDNSPLHF
- TRBJ2-2 TRBV19 - TGTGCCAGTAGTATAGTAGGGGACGCGGAGCTGTTTTTT CASSIVGDAELFF
TRBD1 TRBJ2-1 TRBV5-1 - TGCGCCAGCTCGGGACAGAGCAATGAGCAGTTCTTC CASSGQSNEQFF
- TRBJ2-1 TRBV24-1 - TGTGCCACCAGTACCTCTACGACCTTGCCGGGAAATGAGCAGTTCTTC CATSTSTTLPGNEQFF
- TRBJ2-4 TRBV24-1 - TGTGCCACCAGTGGCCCCCCCGACAGGAACATTCAGTACTTC CATSGPPDRNIQYF
- TRBJ1-3 TRBV7-8 - TGTGCCAGCACCCTAGGCGGGGGGGCTCACTCTGGAAACACCATATATTTT CASTLGGGAHSGNTIYF
TRBD1 TRBJ1-4 TRBV18 once TGTGCCAGCTCGGGGACAGCAACTAATGAAAAACTGTTTTTT CASSGTATNEKLFF
- TRBJ2-1 TRBV7-2 - TGTGCCAGCAGCTTAGACGGAAGCTCCTACAATGAGCAGTTCTTC CASSLDGSSYNEQFF
- TRBJ1-4 TRBV11-2 few TGTGCCTCACGCATAGGGGGAGGCGGAGAAAAACTGTTTTTT CASRIGGGGEKLFF
TRBD1 TRBJ1-1 TRBV29-1 - TGCAGCGTCGCCCCAGGGGGATTATCTGAAGCTTTCTTT CSVAPGGLSEAFF
TRBD1 TRBJ2-7 TRBV6-5 - TGTGCCAGCAGTTTGACAGGGTCCTACGAGCAGTACTTC CASSLTGSYEQYF
TRBD2 TRBJ2-5 TRBV25-1 - TGTGCCAGCGGACTAGGGGAGGCCGGGGAGACCCAGTACTTC CASGLGEAGETQYF
TRBD2 TRBJ2-3 TRBV4-1 few TGCGCCAGCAGCCCGCAGGCAGCGGGGGAGCTTGGCACAGATACGCAGTATTTT CASSPQAAGELGTDTQYF
- TRBJ2-3 TRBV27 - TGTGCCAGCAGTCATTTGGCAGGGCCAGGGTTTGCAGATACGCAGTATTTT CASSHLAGPGFADTQYF
TRBD1 TRBJ1-6 TRBV28 - TGTGCCAGCACCTTGGGAGGACAGGTCATAAGGGGAGCCCTCCACTTT CASTLGGQVIRGALHF